The rows below give T cell receptor beta chains drawn from one sample of a study of cytomegalovirus exposure and HLA in healthy donors. Generated by immunoSEQ multiplex PCR, the TCRdb table keeps only in-frame clones and is missing some. The sample includes approximately 160,000 clones, 84% of them seen just once. The material sequenced was PBMCs. The receptors derive from a man younger than 45 in good health and CMV-seropositive. Each CDR3 is given with its conserved first and last residue. Each record gives: CDR3 protein, D gene, J gene, V gene, clone size. D genes are given only for firm matches. Clone size is shown for a subset of rows, as once, few, many or a class of expanded clone.

CASRGTVLNYGYTF NA TRBJ1-2 TRBV2 NA
CASSTGGVYTEAFF TRBD1 TRBJ1-1 TRBV5-1 NA
CASSLSIGDQPQHF NA TRBJ1-5 TRBV7-9 once
CASRGTGYGYTF TRBD1 TRBJ1-2 TRBV4-3 NA
CASSSPYRETQYF NA TRBJ2-5 TRBV28 NA
CASSQSGAGEGEKLFF NA TRBJ1-4 TRBV4-3 NA
CASSLERGSNEKLFF NA TRBJ1-4 TRBV5-5 NA
CASSPRRTRGDIQYF NA TRBJ2-4 TRBV21-1 NA
CASSSGVMNTEAFF NA TRBJ1-1 TRBV19 once
CASSMSSYNSPLHF NA TRBJ1-6 TRBV7-2 few
CASTLAGSTDTQYF TRBD2 TRBJ2-3 TRBV2 NA
CASSKVLATEAFF NA TRBJ1-1 TRBV21-1 NA
CASSLGQGGLGANVLTF TRBD1 TRBJ2-6 TRBV5-1 NA
CAWSVVRGYEQYF NA TRBJ2-7 TRBV30 NA
CASSRLRRGGTFSGNTIYF NA TRBJ1-3 TRBV27 NA
CASSQDRGRGNEQFF NA TRBJ2-1 TRBV4-3 once
CASSPRAAAAGTDTQYF NA TRBJ2-3 TRBV18 NA
CATSRDAGGDEKLFF NA TRBJ1-4 TRBV15 few
CASSEDQGNYGYTF NA TRBJ1-2 TRBV2 few
CASSAWTKLGTEAFF NA TRBJ1-1 TRBV7-2 NA
CATSRGRGREKSSYEQYF NA TRBJ2-7 TRBV15 NA
CASSPRGVYEQYF TRBD2 TRBJ2-7 TRBV28 NA
CASSLVPLSAKNIQYF NA TRBJ2-4 TRBV5-1 NA
CAWSVLSGRARVTTDTQYF TRBD2 TRBJ2-3 TRBV30 once
CASSDRRREYF NA TRBJ2-7 TRBV6-1 once
CASSLGQVAGGLGEQYF TRBD2 TRBJ2-7 TRBV5-1 NA
CAISEAGDGYNQPQHF NA TRBJ1-5 TRBV10-3 NA
CASSEVGGQNTEAFF NA TRBJ1-1 TRBV6-1 NA
CASRNYGYTF NA TRBJ1-2 TRBV19 few
CASSLEAGAGTGELFF TRBD2 TRBJ2-2 TRBV7-7 few
CATSRGTGGGNTGELFF TRBD1 TRBJ2-2 TRBV15 NA
CACQDRGRYNEQFF TRBD1 TRBJ2-1 TRBV30 NA
CASSLNGGSGETQYF NA TRBJ2-5 TRBV5-1 NA
CASSDNRGGPEAFF TRBD1 TRBJ1-1 TRBV2 NA
CASSSQGQANEKLFF NA TRBJ1-4 TRBV27 many
CAWSFATNEKLFF NA TRBJ1-4 TRBV30 NA
CASSIGDLHYEQYF NA TRBJ2-7 TRBV19 NA
CASSVLAGPGGEQFF TRBD2 TRBJ2-1 TRBV6-4 NA
CASSVGLAGGNEQFF TRBD2 TRBJ2-1 TRBV9 many
CASSPVTVTEAFF NA TRBJ1-1 TRBV18 once
CASSFDERGFYNEQFF TRBD2 TRBJ2-1 TRBV5-1 NA
CASSRMDSAGDTQYF NA TRBJ2-3 TRBV18 NA
CASSFPQQETQYF NA TRBJ2-5 TRBV5-5 NA
CAISLNGGGDTQYF NA TRBJ2-3 TRBV10-3 NA